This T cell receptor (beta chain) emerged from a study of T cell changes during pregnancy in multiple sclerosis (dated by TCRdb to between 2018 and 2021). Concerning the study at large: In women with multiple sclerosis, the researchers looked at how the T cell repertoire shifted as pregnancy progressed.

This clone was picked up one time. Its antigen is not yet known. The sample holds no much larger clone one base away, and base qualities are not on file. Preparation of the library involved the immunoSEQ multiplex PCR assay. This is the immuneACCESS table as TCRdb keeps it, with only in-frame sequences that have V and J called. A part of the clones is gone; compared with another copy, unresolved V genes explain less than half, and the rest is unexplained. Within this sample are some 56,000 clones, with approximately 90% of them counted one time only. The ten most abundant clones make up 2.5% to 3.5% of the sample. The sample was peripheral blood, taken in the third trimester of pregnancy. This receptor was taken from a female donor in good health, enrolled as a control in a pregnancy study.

CDR3 reads: CASSYSVGGGGREQFF. In nucleotides, the sequence is TGTGCCAGCAGTTACTCGGTGGGAGGGGGAGGACGCGAGCAGTTCTTC. Recombination linked TRBV6-5 to TRBJ2-1; possibly the D gene is TRBD2, per 7 matching bases. From the cysteine through the phenylalanine, the CDR3 covers 16 amino acids. Left in the record is the CDR3 DNA by itself, 48 bases read in frame from the first base. The germline V gene gives CDR1 as MNHEY and CDR2 as SVGAGI. V loses 0 bases of germline sequence and J loses 10 bases, and the interval between the two ends is 19 bases.